This entry is about one T cell receptor beta chain. The antigen this receptor binds is unknown. Per-base quality was not reported, and no clone a single base away is much larger than it. These data belong to a study of blood T cell repertoires in COVID-19 (dated by TCRdb to 2020 to 2022). About the investigation overall: The collaborator samples originated in the United States, Italy and Spain and spanned the acute and convalescent phases of COVID-19. The material from the prospective study consisted of cDNA or gDNA derived from T cells, B-cell-depleted T cells, or PBMCs. Deeply sampled blood TCRbeta repertoires from subjects exposed to, actively infected with, or recovered from COVID-19 were included in the dataset. The repertoires were released in a freely available public database meant as a resource for research on the immune response to SARS-CoV-2. The samples were drawn from the first 160 participants of the ongoing ImmuneRACE study and from over 950 subjects provided by 6 global collaborators. Nearly every sample came with metadata listing a de-identified subject ID, COVID-19 status, age in years and sex. Where available, HLA class I and class II types were taken from metadata supplied by the sample provider and were not determined by assay-based typing.

Each collaborating institution followed its own protocols to collect whole blood in K2EDTA tubes. For TCRbeta analysis, collaborators shipped samples as frozen whole blood, isolated PBMCs, or DNA extracted from either of those sample types. TCRbeta CDR3 regions were amplified from genomic DNA by means of the immunoSEQ Assay, a bias-controlled multiplex PCR. The paper's data handling went like this. Nucleated cell counts per sample were estimated from amplification of reference gene primers within the assay. To quantify the absolute abundance of each unique TCRbeta CDR3 rearrangement, sequence reads were collapsed and filtered. Productive Simpson clonality was computed per sample as the square root of Simpson's diversity index over productive rearrangements. Entries here come from immuneACCESS through TCRdb and include only in-frame sequences with V and J called. Some clones fail to appear in such tables; in the studies checked, an unresolved V gene covers under half of the shortfall, and the cause of the remainder is unknown. The DNA gave D and trimming, while V, J and clone size come from that table. The sample table holds about 200,000 clones, of which 70% to 90% were seen once. 9.5% to 15% of the sample comes from the top ten.

The paper's findings and limits, for the study overall: Clinical and demographic metadata were provided uncurated, with the amount varying by source and participant.

V lost 2 bases and J lost 2 bases; the stretch between them is 19 bases long. Inclusive of the bounding cysteine and phenylalanine, the CDR3 is 17 residues long. Left in the record is the CDR3 DNA by itself, 51 bases read in frame from the first base. The germline V gene specifies MNHNS as CDR1 and SASEGT as CDR2. The TCR sequence derives from a human donor in a cohort sampled during active COVID-19. The sequencing sample was made of peripheral blood. The chain uses TRBV6-1 and TRBJ2-7; the D segment could be TRBD1, given 7 matching bases. Here is the DNA: TGTGCCAGCAGTGAATGGAGGGGGCCGGGAGTTCCCTACGAGCAGTACTTC. This codes for CASSEWRGPGVPYEQYF.